A single sample is the source of the 8 T cell receptor beta chains below, sequenced in a study of cytomegalovirus exposure and HLA in healthy donors. Use of 60 Vbeta and 13 Jbeta primers characterized the PCR. Using immunoSEQ multiplex PCR, the repertoire was profiled, and TCRdb retains in-frame clones only, with some absent. The sample has roughly 190,000 clones. Specimen: PBMCs. All receptors come from a man aged 25-45 years in good health and CMV-seronegative.

The genes are TRBV29-1 and TRBJ2-5; 7 nucleotides line up with TRBD1. J gave up 1 base and V 7 bases, and 6 bases lay outside the gene matches. The V gene's germline CDR1 is SQVTM and CDR2 ANQGSEA. This CDR3 comprises 13 residues. The CDR3 is CSGKGQFQETQYF. The CDR3 DNA follows: TGCAGCGGGAAGGGACAGTTCCAAGAGACCCAGTACTTC.

This rearrangement joins TRBV28 to TRBJ2-1, with 8 nucleotides matching TRBD2. Germline trimming cut 6 bases from V and 4 bases from J; bases unmatched to any gene: 8. Per germline, CDR1 MDHEN and CDR2 SYDVKM. There are 15 residues in the CDR3. The CDR3 coding sequence is TGTGCCAGCAGCCTTCCGGTAGCGGGGTACAATGAGCAGTTCTTC. Its translation: CASSLPVAGYNEQFF.

The chain is built from TRBV6-4 and TRBJ2-7, with 8 bases lining up with TRBD1. V lost 9 bases, J lost 1 base, and 11 bases stayed unmatched. Germline lookup yields CDR1 MRHNA and CDR2 SNTAGT. The CDR3 has 15 residues. The CDR3 DNA follows: TGTGCCAGTTCCACCGGGACAGGATCTTCCTACGAGCAGTACTTC. It yields the protein CASSTGTGSSYEQYF.

The chain links TRBV6-5 to TRBJ2-7, with 7 nucleotides matching TRBD1. In germline, CDR1 is MNHEY, CDR2 SVGAGI. The J segment lost 5 bases and the V segment lost 5 bases, leaving 6 bases of the junction unmatched. The CDR3 has 13 residues. The CDR3, as DNA: TGTGCCAGCAGTAGCAGGGGGTGGGACGAGCAGTACTTC. It yields the protein CASSSRGWDEQYF.

J is TRBJ2-7 and V is TRBV25-1, with TRBD1 matching over 8 bases. CDR1 is MGHDK, CDR2 SYGVNS, per germline. V lost 8 bases and J lost 5; bases outside the gene matches: 8. CDR3 length equals 13 residues. CDR3 sequence reads: CASALDRANEQYF. Here the CDR3 DNA reads TGTGCCAGCGCCCTGGACAGGGCGAACGAGCAGTACTTC.

The V call is TRBV6-5, the J call TRBJ2-7; 7 bases are a match to TRBD1. The CDR3 sequence is 13 residues long. The V gene's germline CDR1 is MNHEY and CDR2 SVGAGI. V lost 5 bases to trimming and J lost 5 bases; unmatched junction nucleotides: 6. In nucleotides, the CDR3 is TGTGCCAGCAGTGATCTCACAGGGGACGAGCAGTACTTC. Its protein product is CASSDLTGDEQYF.

The chain links TRBV6-5 to TRBJ2-1, with 7 bases that match TRBD1. The J segment lost 6 bases and the V segment lost 5 bases, leaving 7 bases of the junction unmatched. This CDR3 comprises 14 residues. Germline CDR1 and CDR2: MNHEY and SVGAGI. CDR3 nucleotides: TGTGCCAGCAGTACCGGGACAGAGCCCAATGAGCAGTTCTTC. This encodes CASSTGTEPNEQFF.

This chain joins TRBV18 and TRBJ1-1; D is uncertain. This CDR3 contains 13 residues. Germline V gene data show CDR1 as KGHSH and CDR2 as LQKENI. Trimming pared 3 bases from V and 6 bases from J, leaving 11 bases between. This CDR3 is CASSPLPASEAFF. For the CDR3, the DNA is TGTGCCAGCTCACCCCTACCTGCGTCTGAAGCTTTCTTT.